This is a list of T cell receptor beta chains from one sample in a study of T cell responses to AZD1222 COVID-19 vaccine. This table comes from immunoSEQ multiplex PCR, and its TCRdb copy is limited to in-frame clones, with some not included. Here the sample spans about 120,000 clones, around 91% being singletons. This specimen consisted of peripheral blood, obtained 28 days after the second AZD1222 dose. The receptors shown here come from an adult who received the AZD1222 COVID-19 vaccine. The CDR3 runs from the conserved cysteine through the conserved F or W. Fields, in order: CDR3 length, D gene, J gene, V gene, clone size, CDR3 protein, CDR3 DNA. A D gene is named only where the DNA matches it firmly. Size is stated for part of the rows, as once, few or many counts, or as a class when the clone is expanded.

>15|TRBD2|TRBJ2-1|TRBV28|.
CASRRDLAGGGEQFF
TGTGCCAGCCGCAGGGATCTAGCGGGAGGCGGTGAGCAGTTCTTC
>14|TRBD1|TRBJ1-2|TRBV27|.
CASSRTGTGFGYTF
TGTGCCAGCAGCCGCACCGGGACAGGGTTTGGCTACACCTTC
>13|.|TRBJ1-1|TRBV30|.
CAWHGGGYTEAFF
TGTGCCTGGCACGGGGGGGGGTACACTGAAGCTTTCTTT
>15|.|TRBJ1-1|TRBV5-8|once
CASSLWQAFNTEAFF
TGTGCCAGCAGCTTGTGGCAGGCTTTTAACACTGAAGCTTTCTTT
>16|.|TRBJ1-1|TRBV7-9|.
CASSLGSGTSDEKAFF
TGTGCCAGCAGCTTAGGTTCCGGGACGTCCGACGAAAAAGCTTTCTTT
>11|.|TRBJ1-1|TRBV20-1|.
CSARENTEAFF
TGCAGTGCTAGAGAAAACACTGAAGCTTTCTTT
>14|.|TRBJ2-7|TRBV30|.
CAWSRNGATYEQYF
TGTGCCTGGAGTCGAAATGGGGCCACCTACGAGCAGTACTTC
>20|.|TRBJ2-2|TRBV4-2|.
CASSQVIGRQGQPNTGELFF
TGTGCCAGCAGCCAAGTGATCGGGAGACAGGGACAACCGAACACCGGGGAGCTGTTTTTT
>11|.|TRBJ2-5|TRBV7-9|.
CASDLGETQYF
TGTGCCAGCGACTTAGGGGAGACCCAGTACTTC
>13|.|TRBJ1-3|TRBV9|.
CASSVGTFSTIYF
TGTGCCAGCAGCGTAGGAACCTTCTCCACCATATATTTT
>15|TRBD2|TRBJ2-7|TRBV11-3|.
CASSLSGTLSREQYF
TGTGCCAGCAGCCTTAGCGGGACCCTTTCTAGAGAGCAGTACTTC
>15|TRBD2|TRBJ2-7|TRBV27|.
CASSLGAGVLNEQYF
TGTGCCAGCAGTTTAGGGGCGGGAGTTCTGAACGAGCAGTACTTC
>15|.|TRBJ1-4|TRBV7-2|.
CASSLNRLDNEKLFF
TGTGCCAGCAGCTTAAACAGGCTGGATAATGAAAAACTGTTTTTT
>17|TRBD1|TRBJ2-4|TRBV7-2|.
CASSHLDRGKGKNIQYF
TGTGCCAGCAGCCACCTGGACAGGGGAAAGGGCAAAAACATTCAGTACTTC
>12|.|TRBJ2-1|TRBV11-1|once
CASSLGVDEQFF
TGTGCCAGCAGCTTAGGAGTGGATGAGCAGTTCTTC
>15|TRBD1|TRBJ1-2|TRBV28|few
CAITADRGVGYGYTF
TGTGCCATCACGGCGGACAGGGGAGTTGGCTATGGCTACACCTTC
>13|.|TRBJ1-4|TRBV5-1|.
CASARATNEKLFF
TGCGCCAGCGCGAGAGCAACTAATGAAAAACTGTTTTTT
>15|.|TRBJ2-3|TRBV27|.
CASSFSGRVADTQYF
TGTGCCAGCAGTTTTTCGGGGCGGGTCGCAGATACGCAGTATTTT
>14|.|TRBJ2-2|TRBV7-2|.
CASSLTANTGELFF
TGTGCCAGCAGCCTGACAGCGAACACCGGGGAGCTGTTTTTT
>19|TRBD2|TRBJ2-7|TRBV18|.
CASSPEPGLPTAVSYEQYF
TGTGCCAGCTCACCAGAGCCGGGACTACCTACCGCAGTCTCCTACGAGCAGTACTTC
>15|.|TRBJ2-5|TRBV3-1/TRBV3-2|.
CASSQGLGGQETQYF
TGTGCCAGCAGCCAAGGGTTAGGGGGACAAGAGACCCAGTACTTC
>18|TRBD1|TRBJ2-6|TRBV2|few
CASSEVGQGNSGANVLTF
TGTGCCAGCAGTGAAGTAGGACAGGGAAACTCTGGGGCCAACGTCCTGACTTTC
>19|.|TRBJ1-1|TRBV27|medium-sized
CASSSTLVQGLGFRTEAFF
TGTGCCAGCAGTTCCACCCTGGTTCAGGGGCTGGGATTCCGCACTGAAGCTTTCTTT
>18|TRBD2|TRBJ2-1|TRBV9|.
CASSLGTSGPSSYNEQFF
TGTGCCAGCAGCCTTGGGACTAGCGGGCCAAGCTCCTACAATGAGCAGTTCTTC
>13|TRBD1|TRBJ1-2|TRBV10-1|.
CASSLTGGRGYTF
TGCGCCAGCAGTCTGACAGGGGGCCGTGGCTACACCTTC
>16|.|TRBJ1-5|TRBV7-8|.
CASTQGTDYSNQPQHF
TGTGCCAGCACCCAGGGGACGGATTATAGCAATCAGCCCCAGCATTTT
>15|.|TRBJ1-5|TRBV30|.
CAWSVGETSNQPQHF
TGTGCCTGGAGTGTAGGGGAGACTAGCAATCAGCCCCAGCATTTT
>19|TRBD2|TRBJ2-1|TRBV28|.
CASSLLAGTSGTFYNEQFF
TGTGCCAGCAGTTTACTTGCCGGGACTAGCGGGACATTCTACAATGAGCAGTTCTTC
>13|.|TRBJ1-6|TRBV28|.
CASSLGRLSPLHF
TGTGCCAGCAGTTTAGGACGGCTATCACCCCTCCACTTT
>15|.|TRBJ1-2|TRBV14|.
CASSQGVGKNYGYTF
TGTGCCAGCAGCCAAGGGGTAGGGAAGAACTATGGCTACACCTTC
>14|.|TRBJ1-1|TRBV6-1|once
CASSEPLMNTEAFF
TGTGCCAGCAGTGAACCGTTAATGAACACTGAAGCTTTCTTT
>16|.|TRBJ1-5|TRBV27|.
CASGRLALHSNQPQHF
TGTGCCAGCGGGCGTCTGGCCCTTCATAGCAATCAGCCCCAGCATTTT
>15|TRBD2|TRBJ2-3|TRBV3-1/TRBV3-2|.
CASSRLAFNTDTQYF
TGTGCCAGCAGTCGACTAGCGTTCAACACAGATACGCAGTATTTT
>15|.|TRBJ2-6|TRBV5-4|.
CASTRWLSGANVLTF
TGTGCCAGCACCCGGTGGCTCTCTGGGGCCAACGTCCTGACTTTC
>15|.|TRBJ2-1|TRBV9|.
CASSVGQQRYNEQFF
TGTGCCAGCAGCGTAGGGCAGCAGCGGTACAATGAGCAGTTCTTC
>14|TRBD2|TRBJ2-3|TRBV29-1|.
CSVEGGAGADTQYF
TGCAGCGTTGAAGGGGGAGCGGGAGCAGATACGCAGTATTTT
>17|TRBD1|TRBJ1-3|TRBV11-3|once
CASSFTRGILFGNTIYF
TGTGCCAGCAGCTTTACCAGGGGGATCTTGTTTGGAAACACCATATATTTT
>13|TRBD1|TRBJ1-5|TRBV19|.
CASSIEDRMYQHF
TGTGCCAGTAGTATAGAGGACAGGATGTACCAGCATTTT
>15|.|TRBJ1-3|TRBV3-1/TRBV3-2|.
CASSQLDSSGNTIYF
TGTGCCAGCAGCCAATTAGACAGCTCTGGAAACACCATATATTTT
>13|.|TRBJ2-1|TRBV4-2|few
CASSHLLRNEQFF
TGTGCCAGCAGCCATCTCCTTCGCAATGAGCAGTTCTTC